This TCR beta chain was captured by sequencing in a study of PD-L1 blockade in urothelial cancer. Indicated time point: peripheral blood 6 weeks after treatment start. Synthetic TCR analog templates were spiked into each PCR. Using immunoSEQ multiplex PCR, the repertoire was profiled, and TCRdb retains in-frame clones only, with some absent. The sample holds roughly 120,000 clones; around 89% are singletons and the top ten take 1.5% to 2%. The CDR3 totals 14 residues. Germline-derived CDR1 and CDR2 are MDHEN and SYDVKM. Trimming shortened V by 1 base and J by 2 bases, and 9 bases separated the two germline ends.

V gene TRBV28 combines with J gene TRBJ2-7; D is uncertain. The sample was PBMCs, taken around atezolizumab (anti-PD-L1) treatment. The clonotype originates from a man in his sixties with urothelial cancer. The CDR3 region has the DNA TGTGCCAGCAGTTTATCTGCTCCGGCCTACGAGCAGTACTTC. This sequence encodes CASSLSAPAYEQYF.